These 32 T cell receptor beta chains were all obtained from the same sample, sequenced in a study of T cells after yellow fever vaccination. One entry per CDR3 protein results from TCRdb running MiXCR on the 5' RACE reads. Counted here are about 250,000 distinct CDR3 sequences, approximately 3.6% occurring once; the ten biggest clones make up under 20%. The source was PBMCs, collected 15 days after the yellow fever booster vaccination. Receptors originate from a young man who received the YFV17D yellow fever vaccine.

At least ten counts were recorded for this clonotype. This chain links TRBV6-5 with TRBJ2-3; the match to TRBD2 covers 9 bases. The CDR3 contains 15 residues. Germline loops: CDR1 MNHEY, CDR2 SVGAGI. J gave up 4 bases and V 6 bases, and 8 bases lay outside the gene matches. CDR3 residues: CASSTGGGAADTQYF. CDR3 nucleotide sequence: TGTGCCAGCAGCACAGGCGGGGGGGCGGCAGATACGCAGTATTTT.

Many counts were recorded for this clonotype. CDR3 region: CSVAYQGNYEQYF. The CDR3 DNA reads TGCAGCGTTGCCTATCAGGGCAACTACGAGCAGTACTTC. The rearrangement links TRBV29-1 to TRBJ2-7, with D maybe TRBD1 (5 bases). The CDR3 consists of 13 residues. The V gene lost 4 bases and the J gene lost 3 bases, with 13 bases spanning the gap. Germline V gene sequence: CDR1 SQVTM, CDR2 ANQGSEA.

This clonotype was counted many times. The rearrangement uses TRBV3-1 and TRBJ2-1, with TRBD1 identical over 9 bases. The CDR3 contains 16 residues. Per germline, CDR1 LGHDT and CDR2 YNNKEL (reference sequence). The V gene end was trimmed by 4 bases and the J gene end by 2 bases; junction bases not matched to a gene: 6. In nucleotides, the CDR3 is TGTGCCAGCAGCCGCGCAGGACAGGGGACCTACAATGAGCAGTTCTTC. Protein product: CASSRAGQGTYNEQFF.

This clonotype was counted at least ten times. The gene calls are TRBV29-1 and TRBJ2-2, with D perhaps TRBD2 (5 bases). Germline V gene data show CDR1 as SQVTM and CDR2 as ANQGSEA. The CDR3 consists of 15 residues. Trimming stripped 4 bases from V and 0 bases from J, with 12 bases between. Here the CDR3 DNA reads TGCAGCGTTGGACCATCGGGGACGAACACCGGGGAGCTGTTTTTT. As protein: CSVGPSGTNTGELFF.

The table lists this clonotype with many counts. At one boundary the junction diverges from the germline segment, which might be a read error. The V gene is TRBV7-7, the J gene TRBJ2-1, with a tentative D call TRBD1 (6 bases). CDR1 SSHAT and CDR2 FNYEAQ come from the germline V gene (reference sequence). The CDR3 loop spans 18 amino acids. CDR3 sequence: CASSLNLPRRQVYNEQFF. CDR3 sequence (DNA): TGTGCTAGCAGCCTTAACTTACCCCGGCGACAGGTTTACAATGAGCAGTTCTTC.

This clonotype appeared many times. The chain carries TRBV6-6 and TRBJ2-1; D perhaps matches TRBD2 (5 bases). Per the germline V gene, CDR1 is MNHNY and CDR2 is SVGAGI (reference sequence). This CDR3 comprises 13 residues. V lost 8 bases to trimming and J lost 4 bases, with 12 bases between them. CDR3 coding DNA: TGTGCCAGCGCCCGGGGTGGATACAATGAGCAGTTCTTC. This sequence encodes CASARGGYNEQFF.

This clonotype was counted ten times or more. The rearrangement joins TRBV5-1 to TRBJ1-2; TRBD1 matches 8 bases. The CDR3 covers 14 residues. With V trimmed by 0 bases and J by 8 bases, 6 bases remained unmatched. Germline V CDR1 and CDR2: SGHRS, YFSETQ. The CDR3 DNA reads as TGCGCCAGCAGCTTGGCGGAGACAGGGGTCGGCTACACCTTC. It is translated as CASSLAETGVGYTF.

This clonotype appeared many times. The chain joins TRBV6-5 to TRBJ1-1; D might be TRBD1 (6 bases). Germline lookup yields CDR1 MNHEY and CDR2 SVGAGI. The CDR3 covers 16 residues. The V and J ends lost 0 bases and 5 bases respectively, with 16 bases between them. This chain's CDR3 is CASSYSIGGLGTEAFF. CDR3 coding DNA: TGTGCCAGCAGTTACTCGATCGGGGGCTTGGGAACTGAAGCTTTCTTT.

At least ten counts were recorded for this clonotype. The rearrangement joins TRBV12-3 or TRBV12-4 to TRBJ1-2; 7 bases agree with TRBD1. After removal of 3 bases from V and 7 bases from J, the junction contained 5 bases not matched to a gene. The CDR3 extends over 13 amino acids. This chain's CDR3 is CASSFEGAGGYTF. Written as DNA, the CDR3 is TGTGCCAGCAGTTTTGAGGGGGCAGGTGGCTACACCTTC.

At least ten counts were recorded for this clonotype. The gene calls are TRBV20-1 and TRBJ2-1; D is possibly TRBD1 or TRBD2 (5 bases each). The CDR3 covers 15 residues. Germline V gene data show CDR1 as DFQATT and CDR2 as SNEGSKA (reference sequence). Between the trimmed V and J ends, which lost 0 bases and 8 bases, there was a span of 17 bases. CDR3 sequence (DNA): TGCAGTGCTAGAGAACTGGGGGTGGGGTGGGATGAGCAGTTCTTC. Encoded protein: CSARELGVGWDEQFF.

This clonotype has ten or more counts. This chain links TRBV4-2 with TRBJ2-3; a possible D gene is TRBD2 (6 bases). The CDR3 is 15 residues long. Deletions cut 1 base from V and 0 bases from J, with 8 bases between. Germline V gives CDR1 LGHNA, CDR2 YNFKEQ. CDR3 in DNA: TGTGCCAGCAGCCAAGCCGGGAGAAGCACAGATACGCAGTATTTT. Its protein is CASSQAGRSTDTQYF.

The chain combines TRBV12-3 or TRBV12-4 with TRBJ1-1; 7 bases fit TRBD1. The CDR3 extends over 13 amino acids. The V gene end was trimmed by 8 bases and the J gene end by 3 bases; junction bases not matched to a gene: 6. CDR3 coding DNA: TGTGCCAGCTCAAAAACAGGGGACACTGAAGCTTTCTTT. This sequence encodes CASSKTGDTEAFF.

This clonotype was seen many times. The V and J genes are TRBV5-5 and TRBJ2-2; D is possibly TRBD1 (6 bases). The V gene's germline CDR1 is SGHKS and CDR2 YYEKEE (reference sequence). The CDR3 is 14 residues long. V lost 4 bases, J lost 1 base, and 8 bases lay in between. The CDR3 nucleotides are TGTGCCAGCAGCACACAGGGGAACACCGGGGAGCTGTTTTTT. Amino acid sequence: CASSTQGNTGELFF.

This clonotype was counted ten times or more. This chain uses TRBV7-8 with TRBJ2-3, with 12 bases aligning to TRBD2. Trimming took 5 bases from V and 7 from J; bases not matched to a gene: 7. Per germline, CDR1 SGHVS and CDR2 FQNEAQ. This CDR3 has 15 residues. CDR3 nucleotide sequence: TGTGCCAGCAGCGATCGCACTAGCGGGGGGAATACGCAGTATTTT. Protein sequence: CASSDRTSGGNTQYF.

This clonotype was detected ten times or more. The DNA for the CDR3 is TGTGCCAGCAGCCCAAGGGGTTATAGCAATCAGCCCCAGCATTTT. This encodes CASSPRGYSNQPQHF. The chain uses TRBV7-2 and TRBJ1-5; D is possibly TRBD1 (5 bases). Germline loops: CDR1 SGHTA, CDR2 FQGNSA. This CDR3 has 15 amino acids. V was trimmed by 5 bases and J by 0 bases, leaving 11 bases between them. Drawing the rest from reference TRBV7-2 and TRBJ1-5, the complete variable domain is GAGVSQSPSNKVTEKGKDVELRCDPISGHTALYWYRQSLGQGLEFLIYFQGNSAPDKSGLPSDRFSAERTGGSVSTLTIQRTQQEDSAVYLCASSPRGYSNQPQHFGDGTRLSIL.

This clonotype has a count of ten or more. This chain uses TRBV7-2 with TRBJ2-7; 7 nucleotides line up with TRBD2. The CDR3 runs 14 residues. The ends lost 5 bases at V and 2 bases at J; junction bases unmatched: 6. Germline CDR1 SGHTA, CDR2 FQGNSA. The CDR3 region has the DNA TGTGCCAGCAGCCAGGTGGGAGGGACCTACGAGCAGTACTTC. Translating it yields CASSQVGGTYEQYF.

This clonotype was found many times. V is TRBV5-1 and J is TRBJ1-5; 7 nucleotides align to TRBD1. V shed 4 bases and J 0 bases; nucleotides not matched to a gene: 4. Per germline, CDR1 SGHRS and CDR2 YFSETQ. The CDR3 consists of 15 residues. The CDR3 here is CASSATGSSNQPQHF. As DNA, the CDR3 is TGCGCCAGCAGCGCGACAGGGAGTAGCAATCAGCCCCAGCATTTT.

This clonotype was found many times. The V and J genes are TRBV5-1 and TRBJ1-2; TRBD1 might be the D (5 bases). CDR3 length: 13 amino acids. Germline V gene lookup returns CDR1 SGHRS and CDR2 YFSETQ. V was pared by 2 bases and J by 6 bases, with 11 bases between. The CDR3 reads CASSFGQPDGYTF. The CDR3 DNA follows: TGCGCCAGCAGCTTTGGACAACCGGATGGCTACACCTTC.

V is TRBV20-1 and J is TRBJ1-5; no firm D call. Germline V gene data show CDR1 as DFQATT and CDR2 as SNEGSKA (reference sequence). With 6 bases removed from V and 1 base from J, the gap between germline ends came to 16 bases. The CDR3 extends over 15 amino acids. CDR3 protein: CSAAADPGSNQPQHF. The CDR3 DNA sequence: TGCAGTGCCGCAGCAGATCCCGGAAGCAATCAGCCCCAGCATTTT.

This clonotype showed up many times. For the CDR3, the DNA is TGCGCCAGCAGCTTGGCGGACTTCGCGGATACGCAGTATTTT. As protein: CASSLADFADTQYF. V usage is TRBV5-1 and J usage is TRBJ2-3, with a tentative D call TRBD2 (5 bases). V was clipped by 0 bases and J by 6 bases, with 11 bases between them. Germline V gene lookup returns CDR1 SGHRS and CDR2 YFSETQ. The CDR3 runs 14 residues.

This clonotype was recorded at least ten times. The CDR3 spells CASSLYESSSYNEQFF. As DNA, the CDR3 is TGCGCCAGCAGCTTGTATGAGTCGAGCTCCTACAATGAGCAGTTCTTC. The chain links TRBV5-1 to TRBJ2-1; D not resolved. Looked up from germline, CDR1 is SGHRS and CDR2 is YFSETQ. The length of the CDR3 is 16 residues. Trimming took 1 base from V and 0 from J, leaving 11 bases between them.

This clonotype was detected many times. CDR3 coding DNA: TGTGCCAGCAGCCAAGCACAGGGGGCTGCAACTAATGAAAAACTGTTTTTT. Its protein product is CASSQAQGAATNEKLFF. The chain employs TRBV4-2 and TRBJ1-4, with 9 positions matching TRBD1. CDR1 and CDR2 from the germline V gene are LGHNA and YNFKEQ. Trimming took 1 base from V and 0 from J; bases not matched to a gene: 3. The CDR3 runs to 17 residues.

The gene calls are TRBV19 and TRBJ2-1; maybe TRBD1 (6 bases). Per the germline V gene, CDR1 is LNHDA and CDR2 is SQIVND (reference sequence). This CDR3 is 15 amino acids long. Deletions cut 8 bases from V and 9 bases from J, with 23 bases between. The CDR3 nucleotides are TGTGCCAGTGGATATAGCGCTTCAGGGGCTGGTGAGCAGTTCTTC. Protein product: CASGYSASGAGEQFF.

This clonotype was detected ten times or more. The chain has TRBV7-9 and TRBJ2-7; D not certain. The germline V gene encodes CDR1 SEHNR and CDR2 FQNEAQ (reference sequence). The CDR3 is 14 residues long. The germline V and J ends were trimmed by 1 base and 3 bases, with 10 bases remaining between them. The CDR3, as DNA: TGTGCCAGCAGCTTAGAGAACAGTCTCTACGAGCAGTACTTC. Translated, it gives CASSLENSLYEQYF.

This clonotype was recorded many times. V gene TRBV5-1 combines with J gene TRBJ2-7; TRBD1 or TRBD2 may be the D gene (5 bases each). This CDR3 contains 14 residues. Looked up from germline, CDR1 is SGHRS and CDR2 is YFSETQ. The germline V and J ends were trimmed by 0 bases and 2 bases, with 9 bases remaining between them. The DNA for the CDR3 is TGCGCCAGCAGCTTGGGGCAGGGAGCCTACGAGCAGTACGTC. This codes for CASSLGQGAYEQYV.

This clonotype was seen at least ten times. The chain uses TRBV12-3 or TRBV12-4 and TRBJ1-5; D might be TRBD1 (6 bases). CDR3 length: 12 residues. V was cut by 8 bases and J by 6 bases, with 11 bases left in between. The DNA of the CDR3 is TGTGCCAGCGGGGGGGGGCTTCAGCCCCAGCATTTT. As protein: CASGGGLQPQHF.

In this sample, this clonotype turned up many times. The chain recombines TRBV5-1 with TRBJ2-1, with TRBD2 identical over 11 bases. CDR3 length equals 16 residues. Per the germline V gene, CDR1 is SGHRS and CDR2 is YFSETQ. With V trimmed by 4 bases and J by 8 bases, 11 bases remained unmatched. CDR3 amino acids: CASSPGTSGGWDEQFF. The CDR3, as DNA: TGCGCCAGCAGCCCAGGTACTAGCGGGGGTTGGGATGAGCAGTTCTTC. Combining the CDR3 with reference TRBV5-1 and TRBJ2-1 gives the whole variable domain KAGVTQTPRYLIKTRGQQVTLSCSPISGHRSVSWYQQTPGQGLQFLFEYFSETQRNKGNFPGRFSGRQFSNSRSEMNVSTLELGDSALYLCASSPGTSGGWDEQFFGPGTRLTVL.

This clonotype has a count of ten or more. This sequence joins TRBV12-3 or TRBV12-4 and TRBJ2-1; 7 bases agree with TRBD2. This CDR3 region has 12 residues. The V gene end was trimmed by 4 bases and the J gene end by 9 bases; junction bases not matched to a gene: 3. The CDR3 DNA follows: TGTGCCAGCAGTTCTCAGCGGGGTGAGCAGTTCTTC. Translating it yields CASSSQRGEQFF.

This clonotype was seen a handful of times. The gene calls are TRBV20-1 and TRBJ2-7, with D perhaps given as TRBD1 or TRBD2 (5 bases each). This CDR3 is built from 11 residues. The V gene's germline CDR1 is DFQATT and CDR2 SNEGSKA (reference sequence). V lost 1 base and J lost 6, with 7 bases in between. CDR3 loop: CSARGGAEQYV. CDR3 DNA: TGCAGTGCTAGAGGAGGGGCCGAGCAGTACGTC.

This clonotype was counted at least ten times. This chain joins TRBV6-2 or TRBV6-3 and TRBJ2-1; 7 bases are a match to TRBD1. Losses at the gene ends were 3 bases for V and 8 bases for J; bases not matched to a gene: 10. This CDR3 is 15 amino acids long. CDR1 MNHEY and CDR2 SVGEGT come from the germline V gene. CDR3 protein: CASSYLVTGWDEQFF. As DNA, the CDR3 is TGTGCCAGCAGTTATCTTGTGACAGGGTGGGATGAGCAGTTCTTC.

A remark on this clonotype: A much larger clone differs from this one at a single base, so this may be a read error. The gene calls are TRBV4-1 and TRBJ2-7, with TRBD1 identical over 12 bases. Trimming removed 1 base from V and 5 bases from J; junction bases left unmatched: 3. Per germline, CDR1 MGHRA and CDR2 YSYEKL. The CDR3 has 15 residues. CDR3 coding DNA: TGCGCCAGCAGCCAAGCGCGGGACAGGGGGCACGAGCAGTACTTC. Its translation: CASSQARDRGHEQYF.

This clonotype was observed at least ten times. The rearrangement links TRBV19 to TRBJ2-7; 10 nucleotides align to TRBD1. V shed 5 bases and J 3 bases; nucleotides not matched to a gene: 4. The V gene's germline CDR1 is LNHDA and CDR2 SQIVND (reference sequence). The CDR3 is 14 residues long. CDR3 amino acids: CASSAGQGYYEQYF. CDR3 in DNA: TGTGCCAGTAGTGCGGGACAGGGGTACTACGAGCAGTACTTC.